This T cell receptor (beta chain) was found in a study of T cell responses to AZD1222 COVID-19 vaccine. The ends lost 5 bases at V and 5 bases at J; junction bases unmatched: 5. The CDR3 loop spans 15 amino acids. Germline CDR1 is SNHLY and CDR2 is FYNNEI. Using immunoSEQ multiplex PCR, the repertoire was profiled, and TCRdb retains in-frame clones only, with some absent. There are tens of thousands of clones in the sample; around 86% occur only once, and less than 20% lies in the top ten. V gene TRBV2 combines with J gene TRBJ2-2, with TRBD2 identical over 10 bases. This receptor was obtained from an adult who received the AZD1222 COVID-19 vaccine. The source was peripheral blood, collected 28 days after the second AZD1222 dose. Here the CDR3 reads CASSRAGGQTGELFF. The DNA for the CDR3 is TGTGCCAGCAGTAGAGCGGGGGGGCAAACCGGGGAGCTGTTTTTT.